This entry lists 21 T cell receptor beta chains sequenced from one sample in a study of T cell responses to AZD1222 COVID-19 vaccine. Only in-frame clones appear in the TCRdb table, and some are missing; sequencing was by immunoSEQ multiplex PCR. The sample holds roughly 100,000 clones; 85% to 90% are singletons and the top ten take about 3.9%. Sample: peripheral blood, taken on day 0 of AZD1222 vaccination. These receptors were obtained from an adult in good health.

V gene TRBV5-4 combines with J gene TRBJ2-1; D is tentatively TRBD1 or TRBD2 (6 bases each). Trimming shortened V by 1 base and J by 7 bases, and 15 bases separated the two germline ends. The length of the CDR3 is 15 residues. Germline CDR1 is SGHNT and CDR2 is YYREEE (reference sequence). CDR3 DNA sequence: TGTGCCAGCAGCTTGAAGGGGGGCCCTTGGAATGAGCAGTTCTTC. Protein: CASSLKGGPWNEQFF.

CDR3 residues: CASSVGWQGTEAFF. CDR3 in DNA: TGTGCCAGCAGCGTCGGGTGGCAGGGCACTGAAGCTTTCTTT. This chain connects TRBV5-4 to TRBJ1-1; possible D gene TRBD1, 5 bases. This CDR3 comprises 14 residues. V lost 4 bases, J lost 4 bases, and 14 bases lay in between. Germline assignment: CDR1 SGHNT and CDR2 YYREEE (reference sequence).

The chain combines TRBV3-1 (or the pseudogene TRBV3-2) with TRBJ2-5, with a weak D call TRBD2 (6 bases). Trimming left V 0 bases short and J 0 bases short, with 8 bases between. CDR1 is LGHDT, CDR2 YNNKEL, per germline (reference sequence). CDR3 size: 15 residues. The CDR3 protein is CASSQDRDYQETQYF. CDR3 DNA sequence: TGTGCCAGCAGCCAAGACCGGGACTACCAAGAGACCCAGTACTTC.

V is TRBV2 and J is TRBJ2-1; the D gene is possibly TRBD1 (6 bases). With 4 bases removed from V and 2 bases from J, the gap between germline ends came to 12 bases. CDR3 length: 15 residues. CDR1 and CDR2 (germline): SNHLY, FYNNEI. This CDR3 reads CASSGVQGPYNEQFF. Here the CDR3 DNA reads TGTGCCAGCAGTGGAGTACAGGGCCCCTACAATGAGCAGTTCTTC.

This clone has a handful of counts. The V call is TRBV29-1, the J call TRBJ1-1; D call uncertain. CDR1 is SQVTM and CDR2 is ANQGSEA in the germline V gene. V lost 1 base, J lost 8 bases, and 11 bases lay in between. The CDR3 runs to 12 residues. The CDR3 nucleotides read TGCAGCGTTGAAGGACCGTCACGAGAAGCTTTCTTT. Its protein product is CSVEGPSREAFF.

The gene calls are TRBV4-1 and TRBJ1-2; the D is unclear. Per the germline V gene, CDR1 is MGHRA and CDR2 is YSYEKL. V was shortened by 0 bases and J by 2 bases, with 4 bases between the two germline ends. This CDR3 contains 13 residues. This CDR3 reads CASSQDRNYGYTF. CDR3 coding DNA: TGCGCCAGCAGCCAAGATCGGAACTATGGCTACACCTTC.

The rearrangement links TRBV5-1 to TRBJ1-2, with D perhaps matching TRBD1 (6 bases). V dropped 4 bases and J dropped 4 bases, with 14 bases sitting between them. Germline loops: CDR1 SGHRS, CDR2 YFSETQ. This CDR3 has 14 amino acids. The CDR3 nucleotides read TGCGCCAGCAGCCTCACGGGGGGGGCCTATGGCTACACCTTC. This sequence encodes CASSLTGGAYGYTF. Based on the CDR3 plus reference TRBV5-1 and TRBJ1-2, the full variable domain is KAGVTQTPRYLIKTRGQQVTLSCSPISGHRSVSWYQQTPGQGLQFLFEYFSETQRNKGNFPGRFSGRQFSNSRSEMNVSTLELGDSALYLCASSLTGGAYGYTFGSGTRLTVV.

The genes are TRBV9 and TRBJ1-1, with D tentatively TRBD1 (5 bases). The ends were cut back, 3 bases at V and 3 bases at J, with 15 bases in the middle. Germline V gene data show CDR1 as SGDLS and CDR2 as YYNGEE. The CDR3 loop spans 15 amino acids. This chain's CDR3 is CASSAGDGWDTEAFF. The CDR3 DNA sequence: TGTGCCAGCAGCGCCGGGGACGGTTGGGACACTGAAGCTTTCTTT.

The table lists this clone with a few counts. This chain links TRBV9 with TRBJ2-5; D is perhaps TRBD2 (5 bases). V was clipped by 4 bases and J by 4 bases, with 11 bases between them. The CDR3 totals 13 residues. Germline V CDR1 and CDR2: SGDLS, YYNGEE. Here the CDR3 reads CASSTDGLETQYF. In DNA, the CDR3 is TGTGCCAGCAGCACCGACGGACTAGAGACCCAGTACTTC.

The V call is TRBV6-5, the J call TRBJ1-2; 8 bases are shared with TRBD1. J gave up 3 bases and V 6 bases, and 6 bases lay outside the gene matches. Looked up from germline, CDR1 is MNHEY and CDR2 is SVGAGI. This CDR3 has 14 amino acids. The CDR3 DNA sequence: TGTGCCAGCAGCCAACAGGGGGGATACTATGGCTACACCTTC. This sequence encodes CASSQQGGYYGYTF.

The chain combines TRBV10-3 with TRBJ1-6, with D tentatively TRBD1 (6 bases). The CDR3 sequence is 16 residues long. Germline V gene sequence: CDR1 ENHRY, CDR2 SYGVKD. With 0 bases removed from V and 7 bases from J, the gap between germline ends came to 13 bases. This chain's CDR3 is CAISESKGVGNSPLHF. The CDR3 nucleotides read TGTGCCATCAGTGAGTCGAAGGGGGTTGGCAATTCACCCCTCCACTTT.

The chain is built from TRBV9 and TRBJ1-1; D not certain. CDR3 length: 15 amino acids. V shed 0 bases and J shed 7 bases, with 16 bases lying between them. The germline V gene has CDR1 SGDLS and CDR2 YYNGEE. CDR3 sequence (DNA): TGTGCCAGCAGCGTAGTAGGTACCCGTGGGAGTGAAGCTTTCTTT. Translating gives CASSVVGTRGSEAFF.

This clone was recorded once. The genes are TRBV7-3 and TRBJ1-5; 10 bases align to TRBD1. The CDR3 length is 14 residues. The germline gives CDR1 SGHTA, CDR2 FQGTGA. The V segment lost 4 bases and the J segment 6 bases; nucleotides outside the gene matches: 3. The chain's CDR3 is CASSSTGGGQPQHF. The CDR3 coding sequence is TGTGCCAGCAGCTCGACAGGGGGCGGTCAGCCCCAGCATTTT.

This clone was found a few times. The genes are TRBV11-2 and TRBJ2-7; no clear D. Trimming stripped 1 base from V and 0 bases from J, with 10 bases between. The germline CDR1 and CDR2 sequences are SGHAT and FQNNGV. The CDR3 consists of 15 residues. The CDR3 DNA reads TGTGCCAGCAGCTTAGGGACCTACAGCTCCTACGAGCAGTACTTC. Residues: CASSLGTYSSYEQYF.

This chain uses TRBV27 with TRBJ2-7, with 7 nucleotides matching TRBD2. This CDR3 region has 15 residues. The V segment lost 4 bases and the J segment 4 bases; nucleotides outside the gene matches: 10. The germline CDR1 and CDR2 sequences are MNHEY and SMNVEV (reference sequence). The DNA of the CDR3 is TGTGCCAGCAGTTCCCCGACTAGCAGTTTATACGAGCAGTACTTC. Amino acid sequence: CASSSPTSSLYEQYF.

This clone appeared a single time. The chain uses TRBV27 and TRBJ1-5, with D possibly being TRBD1 (5 bases). Germline-derived CDR1 and CDR2 are MNHEY and SMNVEV (reference sequence). This CDR3 has 17 residues. V was pared by 5 bases and J by 0 bases, with 17 bases between. CDR3 nucleotides: TGTGCCAGCAGTAAGGCCGGGGCCCAAACTAGCAATCAGCCCCAGCATTTT. This codes for CASSKAGAQTSNQPQHF.

The V and J genes are TRBV3-1 (or the pseudogene TRBV3-2) and TRBJ2-1, with 8 bases lining up with TRBD2. Trimming took 3 bases from V and 4 from J; bases not matched to a gene: 5. CDR3 length equals 15 residues. Germline CDR1 is LGHDT and CDR2 is YNNKEL (reference sequence). The CDR3 loop is CASSHRSGGYNEQFF. The CDR3 bases are TGTGCCAGCAGCCATCGAAGCGGGGGATACAATGAGCAGTTCTTC.

This clone has just one count. J is TRBJ2-1 and V is TRBV5-1, with D unresolved. The V and J ends lost 0 bases and 10 bases respectively, with 8 bases between them. CDR1 and CDR2 (germline): SGHRS, YFSETQ. The CDR3 runs to 12 residues. CDR3 sequence: CASSLALEEQFF. CDR3 bases: TGCGCCAGCAGCTTGGCTTTGGAGGAGCAGTTCTTC. Full variable domain (remainder filled in from reference TRBV5-1 and TRBJ2-1): KAGVTQTPRYLIKTRGQQVTLSCSPISGHRSVSWYQQTPGQGLQFLFEYFSETQRNKGNFPGRFSGRQFSNSRSEMNVSTLELGDSALYLCASSLALEEQFFGPGTRLTVL.

The CDR3 spells CASSLGRGGSGRTEAFF. CDR3 DNA: TGTGCCAGCAGCTTAGGCCGGGGGGGCTCAGGTAGGACTGAAGCTTTCTTT. The V and J genes are TRBV13 and TRBJ1-1; possibly TRBD1 for D (6 bases). The ends were cut back, 0 bases at V and 5 bases at J, with 19 bases in the middle. The CDR3 runs 17 residues. Germline V lookup: CDR1 PRHDT, CDR2 FYEKMQ (reference sequence).

The chain carries TRBV6-5 and TRBJ2-7; 7 bases fit TRBD1. CDR1 MNHEY and CDR2 SVGAGI come from the germline V gene. With 5 bases clipped from V and 1 base from J, the junction kept 2 bases outside the gene matches. This CDR3 has 13 amino acids. CDR3 coding DNA: TGTGCCAGCAGTCGACAGGGATCCTACGAGCAGTACTTC. Protein product: CASSRQGSYEQYF.

The chain is built from TRBV7-9 and TRBJ2-3, with 7 positions matching TRBD2. V shed 5 bases, J shed 1 base, and the junction held 12 bases outside the gene matches. Germline V gene sequence: CDR1 SEHNR, CDR2 FQNEAQ (reference sequence). This CDR3 has 17 amino acids. The CDR3 sequence: CASSQFNSGAGTDTQYF. CDR3 sequence (DNA): TGTGCCAGCAGCCAATTTAACAGCGGGGCAGGCACAGATACGCAGTATTTT.